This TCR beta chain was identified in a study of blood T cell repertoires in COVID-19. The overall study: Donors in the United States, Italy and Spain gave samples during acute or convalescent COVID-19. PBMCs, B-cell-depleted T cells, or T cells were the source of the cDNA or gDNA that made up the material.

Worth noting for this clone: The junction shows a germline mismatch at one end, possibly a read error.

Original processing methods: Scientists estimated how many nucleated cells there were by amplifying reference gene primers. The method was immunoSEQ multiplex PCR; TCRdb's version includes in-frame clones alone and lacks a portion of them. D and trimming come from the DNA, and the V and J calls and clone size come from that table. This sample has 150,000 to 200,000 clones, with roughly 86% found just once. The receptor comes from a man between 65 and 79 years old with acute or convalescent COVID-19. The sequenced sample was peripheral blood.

CDR3: CASSPEHRGEQFF. CDR3 nucleotides: TGTGCTAGCAGCCCTGAACACCGAGGCGAGCAGTTCTTC. The chain recombines TRBV7-7 with TRBJ2-1; unclear D gene. This CDR3 region has 13 residues. In germline, CDR1 is SSHAT, CDR2 FNYEAQ (reference sequence).